One T cell receptor beta chain is described in this entry. TCRdb keeps only in-frame clones here, not all; method: immunoSEQ multiplex PCR. The sample has 200,000 to 300,000 clones, roughly nine tenths seen once. The source of the sample is a study of blood T cell repertoires in COVID-19. Study-wide background: The cDNA or gDNA used as material had been derived from T cells, B-cell-depleted T cells, or PBMCs.

This CDR3 has 11 residues. CDR1 SGHDT and CDR2 YYEEEE come from the germline V gene. Trimming removed 7 bases at V and 11 bases at J, with 10 bases between. The rearrangement joins TRBV5-6 to TRBJ1-6, with D possibly matching TRBD1 (5 bases). This TCR derives from a man between 60 and 70 years old who had recovered from COVID-19. Sequences were obtained from peripheral blood. The chain's CDR3 is CASARRAPLHF. Written as DNA, the CDR3 is TGTGCCAGCGCCCGCAGGGCACCCCTCCACTTT.